The sequence of this T cell receptor beta chain was determined in a study of TIL therapy for anti-PD-1-resistant metastatic lung cancer. Overall study: A few tumors were EGFR-mutant and two were ALK-rearranged.

The CDR3 sequence is 14 residues long. The ends were cut back, 4 bases at V and 5 bases at J, with 12 bases in the middle. Germline CDR1 reads SNHLY; CDR2 reads FYNNEI. Sequencing used immunoSEQ v3. Survey-level samples got 2 million to 2.5 million read pairs; deep-level samples got 5-6 million. TCRdb keeps only in-frame clones here, not all; method: immunoSEQ multiplex PCR. The table shows roughly 28,000 clones, with roughly two thirds occurring only once. Sample time point: pre-treatment sample, taken before nivolumab and TIL therapy. The tumor samples were excised metastases, mostly pleural nodules or supraclavicular lymph nodes. This clone was detected a few times.

The input for sequencing was tumor tissue, taken at baseline. The sequence was obtained from a woman between 30 and 80 years old with non-small cell lung cancer. V is TRBV2 and J is TRBJ1-5; D possibly corresponds to TRBD1 (6 bases). This chain's CDR3 is CASSAGARYQPQHF. The CDR3 region has the DNA TGTGCCAGCAGTGCAGGGGCGCGTTATCAGCCCCAGCATTTT.